The 10 T cell receptor beta chains listed next were all sequenced from one sample in a study of PD-1 blockade in classical Hodgkin lymphoma. Data came from immunoSEQ multiplex PCR; TCRdb stores just in-frame clones and leaves some out. The data hold some 13,000 clones, with around 87% observed a single time. Brentuximab vedotin exposure varied among the patients, all of whom had relapsed after autologous stem cell transplantation. Sequencing used peripheral blood mononuclear cells (PBMCs), obtained at baseline. The receptors were sampled from a human donor with classical Hodgkin lymphoma.

The chain combines TRBV23-1 with TRBJ1-3; D possibly corresponds to TRBD1 (6 bases). TRBV23-1 is labeled an ORF, and its function is uncertain. The V and J ends lost 10 bases and 8 bases respectively, with 15 bases between them. The CDR3 contains 12 residues. The CDR3 DNA is TGCGCCAAACAGGGTTGGATAGACACCATATATTTT. Encoded protein: CAKQGWIDTIYF.

The chain couples TRBV25-1 to TRBJ2-1; D not certain. This CDR3 is built from 17 residues. Germline CDR1 and CDR2: MGHDK and SYGVNS. The V gene lost 1 base and the J gene lost 4 bases, with 17 bases spanning the gap. The CDR3 sequence is CASSESRRVETYNEQFF. CDR3 DNA sequence: TGTGCCAGCAGTGAATCTAGGAGAGTTGAGACGTACAATGAGCAGTTCTTC.

The chain uses TRBV19 and TRBJ2-4; D remains ambiguous. Trimming cost V 5 bases and J 0 bases, with 11 bases left between them. Germline assignment: CDR1 LNHDA and CDR2 SQIVND (reference sequence). The CDR3 runs to 15 residues. The CDR3 DNA reads as TGTGCCAGTAGTTGGGTTCCTCTAGCCAAAAACATTCAGTACTTC. Translating it yields CASSWVPLAKNIQYF.

This clone was detected a few times. The rearrangement links TRBV27 to TRBJ2-6; 15 nucleotides agree with TRBD2. CDR3 length equals 18 residues. Germline lookup yields CDR1 MNHEY and CDR2 SMNVEV (reference sequence). V was clipped by 4 bases and J by 0 bases; unmatched bases: 1. The CDR3 DNA follows: TGTGCCAGCAGTTGGACTAGCGGGGGGGTCTCTGGGGCCAACGTCCTGACTTTC. It translates to CASSWTSGGVSGANVLTF.

The rearrangement links TRBV7-8 to TRBJ2-3; 8 bases fit TRBD2. The V gene's germline CDR1 is SGHVS and CDR2 FQNEAQ. This CDR3 has 18 residues. Losses at the gene ends were 2 bases for V and 6 bases for J; bases not matched to a gene: 16. Here the CDR3 DNA reads TGTGCCAGCAGCTTAAGACCCGGGAGGGCCAGTGGAACGGATACGCAGTATTTT. The encoded protein is CASSLRPGRASGTDTQYF. Supplemented by reference TRBV7-8 and TRBJ2-3, the full variable domain reads GAGVSQSPRYKVAKRGQDVALRCDPISGHVSLFWYQQALGQGPEFLTYFQNEAQLDKSGLPSDRFFAERPEGSVSTLKIQRTQQEDSAVYLCASSLRPGRASGTDTQYFGPGTRLTVL.

With respect to this clone: The junction departs from germline at one end; a sequencing error may be responsible. The V gene is TRBV28, the J gene TRBJ1-1, with D perhaps matching TRBD1 (5 bases). Germline V CDR1 and CDR2: MDHEN, SYDVKM. The CDR3 contains 14 residues. CDR3 coding DNA: TGTGCCAACAGTTTGGTCAGGGAGGGCACTGAAGCTTTCTTT. As protein: CANSLVREGTEAFF.

The chain has TRBV5-4 and TRBJ2-5; D gene uncertain. The germline CDR1 and CDR2 sequences are SGHNT and YYREEE (reference sequence). V was shortened by 0 bases and J by 13 bases, with 13 bases between the two germline ends. The CDR3 consists of 12 residues. CDR3 sequence: CASSLDGPPGYF. The CDR3 DNA is TGTGCCAGCAGCTTGGACGGACCGCCGGGGTACTTC.

The chain joins TRBV29-1 to TRBJ1-2, with a weak D call TRBD1 (5 bases). This CDR3 spans 13 amino acids. Trimming took 7 bases from V and 3 from J, leaving 15 bases between them. Germline assignment: CDR1 SQVTM and CDR2 ANQGSEA. The CDR3 reads CSAINRSDYGYTF. CDR3 DNA: TGCAGCGCCATTAACAGGAGTGACTATGGCTACACCTTC.

This rearrangement joins TRBV5-1 to TRBJ1-1; 9 bases are a match to TRBD1. The CDR3 totals 15 residues. With V trimmed by 2 bases and J by 4 bases, 6 bases remained unmatched. Germline assignment: CDR1 SGHRS and CDR2 YFSETQ. The CDR3 loop is CASSFTGGAGTEAFF. The DNA for the CDR3 is TGCGCCAGCAGCTTCACAGGGGGCGCGGGCACTGAAGCTTTCTTT.

The genes are TRBV18 and TRBJ1-1, with 8 bases lining up with TRBD1. The CDR3 contains 19 residues. V was pared by 3 bases and J by 4 bases, with 19 bases of the junction left unmatched. From germline, CDR1 is KGHSH and CDR2 LQKENI. This CDR3 is CASSPKGTGDKSTITEAFF. CDR3 coding DNA: TGTGCCAGCTCACCGAAAGGGACAGGAGATAAGTCTACCATCACTGAAGCTTTCTTT.